The text below deals with one T cell receptor beta chain. Its antigen is undetermined. These data come from a study of cytomegalovirus exposure and HLA in healthy donors. V was cut by 8 bases and J by 8 bases, with 21 bases left in between. CDR1 is MNHNY, CDR2 SVGAGI, per germline (reference sequence). This CDR3 contains 14 residues. Researchers ran the PCR with 60 Vbeta and 13 Jbeta primers. Clones were read by immunoSEQ multiplex PCR, and TCRdb kept only the in-frame ones, dropping some. The sample table sets out 40,000 to 50,000 clones. Notes on the study in general: TCR beta chains numbering about 160 were designated cytomegalovirus-associated. TCR beta sequences reportedly predicted most subjects' HLA-A and HLA-B alleles accurately.

This chain joins TRBV6-6 and TRBJ1-2; D call uncertain. The sequencing sample was made of PBMCs. This TCR was recovered from a woman between 40 and 55 years old in good health and CMV-seronegative. The CDR3, as DNA: TGTGCCAGCCTACCGAGCCACCGGCTGGGCGGCTACACCTTC. Translating gives CASLPSHRLGGYTF.